These T cell receptor beta chains were read from a single sample in a study of T cells in Graves' hyperthyroidism and ophthalmopathy. Each CDR3 protein gets one entry after TCRdb re-called the multiplex PCR reads with MiXCR. Of about half a million distinct CDR3 sequences in the sample, nearly 20% are singletons; the top ten hold approximately 48%. Sequenced material: blood. These receptors were collected from a man aged 35 to 55 with Graves' ophthalmopathy. The CDR3 runs from the conserved cysteine through the conserved F or W. The order of the fields is V gene, D gene, clone size, J gene, CDR3 protein, CDR3 DNA. A D gene is named only where the DNA matches it firmly. Not every row has a clone size; where given, it reads once, few, many or a size class.

v_call: TRBV27
d_call: TRBD1
clone_size: few
j_call: TRBJ2-7
cdr3_aa: CASSTPGTGPYEQYF
cdr3_nt: TGTGCCAGCAGTACACCCGGGACAGGGCCCTACGAGCAGTACTTC

v_call: TRBV7-8
d_call: TRBD2
clone_size: -
j_call: TRBJ2-1
cdr3_aa: CASSPHGGSSGSSYNEQFF
cdr3_nt: TGCGCCAGCAGCCCCCACGGGGGGAGTTCCGGAAGCTCCTACAATGAGCAGTTCTTC

v_call: TRBV7-6
d_call: TRBD1
clone_size: few
j_call: TRBJ2-7
cdr3_aa: CASSSLSGTGGLEQYF
cdr3_nt: TGTGCCAGCAGCTCCCTGTCCGGGACAGGGGGTCTCGAGCAGTACTTC

v_call: TRBV12-3/TRBV12-4
d_call: -
clone_size: few
j_call: TRBJ1-2
cdr3_aa: CASSFRQGGYYYGYTF
cdr3_nt: TGTGCCAGCAGTTTTAGGCAGGGTGGATATTACTATGGCTACACCTTC

v_call: TRBV14
d_call: -
clone_size: -
j_call: TRBJ1-1
cdr3_aa: CASSQDTGITEAFF
cdr3_nt: TGTGCCAGCAGCCAAGATACAGGGATCACTGAAGCTTTCTTT

v_call: TRBV6-6
d_call: -
clone_size: -
j_call: TRBJ2-1
cdr3_aa: CASSYGGGLGYNEQFF
cdr3_nt: TGTGCCAGCAGTTACGGGGGGGGGCTAGGATACAATGAGCAGTTCTTC

v_call: TRBV4-2
d_call: -
clone_size: -
j_call: TRBJ2-1
cdr3_aa: CASSQNGNEQFF
cdr3_nt: TGTGCCAGCAGCCAAAATGGGAATGAGCAGTTCTTC

v_call: TRBV28
d_call: TRBD2
clone_size: -
j_call: TRBJ2-1
cdr3_aa: CASSLWRGVAGDNEQFF
cdr3_nt: TGTGCCAGCAGTTTATGGAGGGGGGTAGCGGGAGACAATGAGCAGTTCTTC

v_call: TRBV5-6
d_call: -
clone_size: many
j_call: TRBJ1-3
cdr3_aa: CASSAGTAGNTIYF
cdr3_nt: TGTGCCAGCAGCGCCGGGACTGCTGGAAACACCATATATTTT

v_call: TRBV7-2
d_call: -
clone_size: -
j_call: TRBJ2-6
cdr3_aa: CASSFSSSAGANVLTF
cdr3_nt: TGTGCCAGCAGCTTTTCTTCGAGTGCTGGGGCCAACGTCCTGACTTTC

v_call: TRBV29-1
d_call: -
clone_size: few
j_call: TRBJ2-7
cdr3_aa: CSVERPGSAYEQYF
cdr3_nt: TGCAGCGTTGAACGCCCGGGATCTGCCTACGAGCAGTACTTC

v_call: TRBV7-9
d_call: -
clone_size: -
j_call: TRBJ2-1
cdr3_aa: CVSSSRGDGYNEQFF
cdr3_nt: TGTGTCAGCAGCTCCAGGGGCGACGGCTACAATGAGCAGTTCTTC

v_call: TRBV25-1
d_call: TRBD1
clone_size: -
j_call: TRBJ2-5
cdr3_aa: CASTNLQGAQEETQYF
cdr3_nt: TGTGCCAGCACCAACCTGCAGGGGGCGCAAGAAGAGACCCAGTACTTC

v_call: TRBV7-8
d_call: TRBD2
clone_size: few
j_call: TRBJ2-7
cdr3_aa: CASTFGTSGSSFSYEQYF
cdr3_nt: TGTGCCAGCACCTTTGGGACTAGCGGGAGTTCTTTTTCCTACGAGCAGTACTTC

v_call: TRBV30
d_call: TRBD2
clone_size: -
j_call: TRBJ2-7
cdr3_aa: CAWSVRAGGAEQYF
cdr3_nt: TGTGCCTGGAGTGTTAGAGCGGGGGGTGCCGAGCAGTACTTC

v_call: TRBV6-5
d_call: TRBD2
clone_size: -
j_call: TRBJ2-1
cdr3_aa: CASSYSGGAGTYNEQFF
cdr3_nt: TGTGCCAGCAGTTACTCGGGAGGAGCGGGGACTTACAATGAGCAGTTCTTC

v_call: TRBV28
d_call: TRBD1
clone_size: -
j_call: TRBJ1-4
cdr3_aa: CASSSPGQGEGKLFF
cdr3_nt: TGTGCCAGCAGTTCCCCGGGACAGGGGGAAGGAAAACTGTTTTTT

v_call: TRBV29-1
d_call: -
clone_size: -
j_call: TRBJ1-4
cdr3_aa: CSVEGLETGDNEKLFF
cdr3_nt: TGCAGCGTTGAAGGTCTAGAGACAGGCGATAATGAAAAACTGTTTTTT

v_call: TRBV6-1
d_call: -
clone_size: few
j_call: TRBJ1-1
cdr3_aa: CAIFNYRNTEAFF
cdr3_nt: TGTGCCATCTTCAACTACCGAAACACTGAAGCTTTCTTT

v_call: TRBV6-2/TRBV6-3
d_call: -
clone_size: -
j_call: TRBJ2-7
cdr3_aa: CASSWVGRDYEQYF
cdr3_nt: TGTGCCAGCAGTTGGGTGGGAAGGGACTACGAGCAGTACTTC

v_call: TRBV6-1
d_call: TRBD2
clone_size: few
j_call: TRBJ2-1
cdr3_aa: CASSEVSREASWGEQFF
cdr3_nt: TGTGCCAGCAGTGAAGTCTCACGGGAGGCCTCTTGGGGTGAGCAGTTCTTC

v_call: TRBV12-3/TRBV12-4
d_call: -
clone_size: few
j_call: TRBJ2-5
cdr3_aa: CASSLGRVCNF
cdr3_nt: TGTGCCAGCAGTTTAGGGCGCGTTTGTAACTTC

v_call: TRBV9
d_call: TRBD2
clone_size: -
j_call: TRBJ2-2
cdr3_aa: CASSVAGTSATGELFF
cdr3_nt: TGTGCCAGCAGCGTGGCCGGGACTAGTGCCACCGGGGAGCTGTTTTTT

v_call: TRBV7-2
d_call: -
clone_size: many
j_call: TRBJ2-1
cdr3_aa: CASSLELVQGALEQFF
cdr3_nt: TGTGCCAGCAGCTTAGAATTGGTACAGGGAGCTCTTGAGCAGTTCTTC

v_call: TRBV5-5
d_call: TRBD1
clone_size: once
j_call: TRBJ1-5
cdr3_aa: CASSWTGLTPNQPQHF
cdr3_nt: TGTGCCAGCAGCTGGACAGGCCTTACCCCCAATCAGCCCCAGCATTTT

v_call: TRBV6-2/TRBV6-3
d_call: -
clone_size: many
j_call: TRBJ2-1
cdr3_aa: CASRRDWNEQFF
cdr3_nt: TGTGCCAGCAGACGGGACTGGAATGAGCAGTTCTTC

v_call: TRBV13
d_call: -
clone_size: -
j_call: TRBJ1-3
cdr3_aa: CASSSGRAREDNGNTIYF
cdr3_nt: TGTGCCAGCAGCTCCGGGCGGGCCAGGGAGGATAATGGGAACACCATATATTTT

v_call: TRBV10-3
d_call: TRBD1
clone_size: -
j_call: TRBJ2-1
cdr3_aa: CAISDGGETGGLQGEQFF
cdr3_nt: TGTGCCATCAGTGATGGTGGTGAGACAGGGGGCCTTCAGGGTGAGCAGTTCTTC

v_call: TRBV6-1
d_call: -
clone_size: few
j_call: TRBJ2-1
cdr3_aa: CASSSLPSSYNEQFF
cdr3_nt: TGTGCCAGCAGCTCCTTACCGAGCTCCTACAATGAGCAGTTCTTC

v_call: TRBV6-2/TRBV6-3
d_call: TRBD2
clone_size: few
j_call: TRBJ2-7
cdr3_aa: CASRHDGTSGRSYEQYF
cdr3_nt: TGTGCCAGCAGGCACGACGGGACTAGCGGGAGAAGCTACGAGCAGTACTTC

v_call: TRBV11-2
d_call: -
clone_size: many
j_call: TRBJ2-3
cdr3_aa: CASSFRGSGRDTQYF
cdr3_nt: TGTGCCAGCAGCTTCCGAGGGAGTGGGCGGGATACGCAGTATTTT

v_call: TRBV2
d_call: TRBD1
clone_size: -
j_call: TRBJ1-1
cdr3_aa: CASSADRGIMNTEAFF
cdr3_nt: TGTGCCAGCAGCGCCGACAGGGGGATCATGAACACTGAAGCTTTCTTT

v_call: TRBV28
d_call: TRBD2
clone_size: many
j_call: TRBJ2-3
cdr3_aa: CASSSPARGTSPDTQYF
cdr3_nt: TGTGCCAGCAGTTCTCCCGCCCGGGGGACTAGTCCAGATACGCAGTATTTT

v_call: TRBV6-2/TRBV6-3
d_call: TRBD1
clone_size: -
j_call: TRBJ1-2
cdr3_aa: CASSPGQGLGTEGYTF
cdr3_nt: TGTGCCAGCAGCCCGGGACAGGGGCTCGGTACGGAGGGCTACACCTTC